Shown below are 26 T cell receptor beta chains from a single sample sequenced in a study of technical replicates of blood from several donors. Using immunoSEQ multiplex PCR, the repertoire was profiled, and TCRdb retains in-frame clones only, with some absent. Seen here are over 60,000 clones, around 93% observed once, and the top ten hold 0.2% to 0.3%. Sequenced material: T cells isolated from PBMCs. The receptors shown here come from a human donor in good health.

This chain links TRBV6-6 with TRBJ2-1; no clear D. CDR1 is MNHNY, CDR2 SVGAGI, per germline (reference sequence). Trimming pared 6 bases from V and 6 bases from J, leaving 21 bases between. This CDR3 has 16 amino acids. The DNA of the CDR3 is TGTGCCAGCAGCCAAGTGCCCCTTAGCAGTTTCAATGAGCAGTTCTTC. Its translation is CASSQVPLSSFNEQFF.

This clone was seen only once. The V call is TRBV7-6, the J call TRBJ1-1, with TRBD1 identical over 7 bases. Germline loops: CDR1 SGHVS, CDR2 FNYEAQ. The CDR3 spans 13 residues. Trimming took 4 bases from V and 5 from J; bases not matched to a gene: 4. CDR3 in DNA: TGTGCCAGCAGCTCCCGACAGGGAACTGAAGCTTTCTTT. This encodes CASSSRQGTEAFF.

This clone was recorded only once. V and J are TRBV11-2 and TRBJ1-2; D remains unclear. The germline CDR1 and CDR2 sequences are SGHAT and FQNNGV. Trimming cost V 3 bases and J 3 bases, with 11 bases left between them. CDR3 length: 14 residues. DNA for the CDR3: TGTGCCAGCAGCTTTGGTCCAACGGACTATGGCTACACCTTC. It translates to CASSFGPTDYGYTF.

The CDR3 DNA reads as TGCGCCAGCAGCCACCGACTAGGGCAGTTCTTC. Residues: CASSHRLGQFF. V usage is TRBV4-1 and J usage is TRBJ2-1, with D maybe TRBD2 (6 bases). V was shortened by 3 bases and J by 12 bases, with 9 bases between the two germline ends. This CDR3 contains 11 residues. CDR1 is MGHRA and CDR2 is YSYEKL in the germline V gene.

The chain has TRBV14 and TRBJ2-7; no clear D gene. The length of the CDR3 is 14 residues. With 3 bases removed from V and 3 bases from J, the gap between germline ends came to 12 bases. Looked up from germline, CDR1 is SGHDN and CDR2 is FVKESK. CDR3 in DNA: TGTGCCAGCAGCCACTGGTCCGCCGGCTACGAGCAGTACTTC. It is translated as CASSHWSAGYEQYF.

V gene TRBV5-4 combines with J gene TRBJ2-7; 12 bases are a match to TRBD1. CDR3 length: 17 residues. Germline V gene sequence: CDR1 SGHNT, CDR2 YYREEE (reference sequence). V trimming: 4 bases; J trimming: 3 bases; junction bases outside the gene matches: 11. This chain's CDR3 is CASSLGQGASLDYEQYF. DNA of the CDR3: TGTGCCAGCAGCCTGGGACAGGGGGCGAGCCTAGACTACGAGCAGTACTTC.

The V and J genes are TRBV6-6 and TRBJ2-3; maybe TRBD1 (6 bases). The V and J ends lost 6 bases and 2 bases respectively, with 15 bases between them. CDR3 length: 15 residues. Germline lookup yields CDR1 MNHNY and CDR2 SVGAGI (reference sequence). The CDR3 protein is CASRGTNKPTDTQYF. CDR3 sequence (DNA): TGTGCCAGCAGAGGGACAAATAAACCCACAGATACGCAGTATTTT.

V usage is TRBV4-1 and J usage is TRBJ1-1; no definite D call. The CDR3 runs 17 residues. With 0 bases removed from V and 0 bases from J, the gap between germline ends came to 14 bases. The germline CDR1 and CDR2 sequences are MGHRA and YSYEKL. As DNA, the CDR3 is TGCGCCAGCAGCCAAGAAGGAGAAAGCGGACTGAACACTGAAGCTTTCTTT. As protein: CASSQEGESGLNTEAFF.

V is TRBV30 and J is TRBJ1-1; the D gene is possibly TRBD1 (6 bases). This CDR3 region has 12 residues. Trimming took off 8 bases at V and 0 bases at J, with 10 bases between the two ends. CDR1 is GTSNPN, CDR2 SVGIG, per germline (reference sequence). As DNA, the CDR3 is TGTGCCAGGGGGGGTGTGAACACTGAAGCTTTCTTT. It specifies CARGGVNTEAFF.

This chain connects TRBV4-1 to TRBJ2-1, with 9 bases lining up with TRBD2. The V gene's germline CDR1 is MGHRA and CDR2 YSYEKL. V shed 4 bases, J shed 1 base, and the junction held 2 bases outside the gene matches. CDR3 size: 15 residues. CDR3 in DNA: TGCGCCAGCAGCCTTAGCGGGAGTTCCTACAATGAGCAGTTCTTC. Its translation is CASSLSGSSYNEQFF.

The gene calls are TRBV7-8 and TRBJ2-2; 8 bases line up with TRBD2. Germline-derived CDR1 and CDR2 are SGHVS and FQNEAQ. J lost 4 bases, V lost 1 base, and 11 bases had no gene match. The CDR3 has 18 amino acids. The DNA of the CDR3 is TGTGCCAGCAGCTTAGACCGGGTGGTAGCGGGGTTCACCGGGGAGCTGTTTTTT. This translates into CASSLDRVVAGFTGELFF.

The chain has TRBV6-5 and TRBJ1-1, with D unclear. The germline V and J ends were trimmed by 5 bases and 1 base, with 5 bases remaining between them. Germline assignment: CDR1 MNHEY and CDR2 SVGAGI. This CDR3 is built from 12 residues. This CDR3 reads CASSPQNTEAFF. The CDR3 coding sequence is TGTGCCAGCAGTCCCCAGAACACTGAAGCTTTCTTT.

The count of this clone is one. The V call is TRBV6-1, the J call TRBJ2-3; D gene uncertain. V lost 1 base, J lost 0 bases, and 8 bases lay in between. The CDR3 is made up of 15 amino acids. The germline gives CDR1 MNHNS, CDR2 SASEGT. Here the CDR3 reads CASSEVARSTDTQYF. CDR3 in DNA: TGTGCCAGCAGTGAAGTCGCACGGAGCACAGATACGCAGTATTTT.

The gene calls are TRBV6-5 and TRBJ2-7, with 7 bases identical to TRBD2. The CDR3 is 15 residues long. CDR1 is MNHEY, CDR2 SVGAGI, per germline. The junction had 6 bases not matched to a gene; V was cut back by 0 bases and J by 4 bases. CDR3 coding DNA: TGTGCCAGCAGTTACTCGAATAGCGGGTTATACGAGCAGTACTTC. Its protein product is CASSYSNSGLYEQYF.

The J gene is TRBJ2-2, the V gene TRBV5-4; 14 bases match TRBD2. Germline assignment: CDR1 SGHNT and CDR2 YYREEE (reference sequence). The CDR3 has 16 amino acids. V shed 0 bases and J 14 bases; nucleotides not matched to a gene: 9. CDR3 residues: CASSLGGTSGSGYLFF. For the CDR3, the DNA is TGTGCCAGCAGCTTGGGGGGGACTAGCGGGAGCGGCTATCTGTTTTTT. The complete variable domain, with remaining parts taken from reference TRBV5-4 and TRBJ2-2, reads ETGVTQSPTHLIKTRGQQVTLRCSSQSGHNTVSWYQQALGQGPQFIFQYYREEENGRGNFPPRFSGLQFPNYSSELNVNALELDDSALYLCASSLGGTSGSGYLFFGEGSRLTVL.

This clone was counted a single time. This chain uses TRBV5-6 with TRBJ2-2; D is unclear. Trimming removed 2 bases at V and 5 bases at J, with 4 bases between. Germline V gene lookup returns CDR1 SGHDT and CDR2 YYEEEE. The CDR3 is made up of 12 amino acids. CDR3 in DNA: TGTGCCAGCAGCTTCCTGACCGGGGAGCTGTTTTTT. Its translation: CASSFLTGELFF.

The chain carries TRBV5-6 and TRBJ2-7, with 7 bases aligning to TRBD1. After removal of 2 bases from V and 2 bases from J, the junction contained 4 bases not matched to a gene. CDR1 is SGHDT and CDR2 is YYEEEE in the germline V gene. The CDR3 loop spans 14 amino acids. The CDR3 coding sequence is TGTGCCAGCAGCTTCCGGGACAGACCCTACGAGCAGTACTTC. It encodes CASSFRDRPYEQYF.

J is TRBJ1-2 and V is TRBV6-5; TRBD1 agrees at 9 bases. V lost 6 bases to trimming and J lost 3 bases; unmatched junction nucleotides: 5. Germline V gives CDR1 MNHEY, CDR2 SVGAGI. This CDR3 spans 14 amino acids. The CDR3: CASRRDRDDYGYTF. The CDR3 DNA reads TGTGCCAGCAGACGGGACAGGGATGACTATGGCTACACCTTC.

A single count supports this clone. The chain employs TRBV27 and TRBJ2-7, with D possibly being TRBD1 (6 bases). V was cut by 7 bases and J by 3 bases, with 16 bases left in between. From germline, CDR1 is MNHEY and CDR2 SMNVEV (reference sequence). This CDR3 is built from 14 residues. For the CDR3, the DNA is TGTGCCAGCAAGTTTACCGGACAGATCTACGAGCAGTACTTC. Translating gives CASKFTGQIYEQYF.

The CDR3 region has the DNA TGCGCCAGCAATTTTAGGACGGGGGAAGAAAGGGGGTTCTTC. This translates into CASNFRTGEERGFF. J is TRBJ2-1 and V is TRBV5-1, with D perhaps TRBD2 (6 bases). V shed 6 bases and J shed 15 bases, with 25 bases lying between them. The CDR3 runs to 14 residues. CDR1 and CDR2 from the germline V gene are SGHRS and YFSETQ.

The V gene is TRBV11-3, the J gene TRBJ1-1; D uncertain. Germline CDR1 and CDR2: SGHNT and YENEEA. This CDR3 comprises 11 residues. Deletions cut 4 bases from V and 5 bases from J, with 5 bases between. The CDR3 loop is CASSYSTEAFF. DNA for the CDR3: TGTGCCAGCAGCTATAGTACTGAAGCTTTCTTT.

Comments on this clone: An end of the junction does not agree with germline; a read error may underlie this. The CDR3 DNA sequence: TGTGCCAGCAGTTTGGACAGGGGACTCGATCTCGACTTC. Encoded protein: CASSLDRGLDLDF. The chain uses TRBV2 and TRBJ2-5, with 9 bases identical to TRBD1. Germline lookup yields CDR1 SNHLY and CDR2 FYNNEI. CDR3 length: 13 amino acids.

The genes are TRBV11-3 and TRBJ2-7; the match to TRBD1 covers 8 bases. The CDR3 totals 16 residues. Germline values: CDR1 SGHNT, CDR2 YENEEA. V lost 5 bases, J lost 5 bases, and 14 bases stayed unmatched. The CDR3 DNA follows: TGTGCCAGCAGCCACGGACAGGGTCCCCTCTTGGACGAGCAGTACTTC. Translated: CASSHGQGPLLDEQYF.

The CDR3 region is CASRLGQGQKPQHF. CDR3 nucleotide sequence: TGTGCCAGTAGATTAGGTCAGGGCCAGAAGCCCCAGCATTTT. This chain links TRBV19 with TRBJ1-5; TRBD1 is a possible D gene (5 bases). Germline CDR1 is LNHDA and CDR2 is SQIVND (reference sequence). CDR3 length equals 14 residues. With 6 bases removed from V and 8 bases from J, the gap between germline ends came to 17 bases.

The chain recombines TRBV5-1 with TRBJ2-5, with 12 nucleotides matching TRBD2. V lost 4 bases and J lost 5; bases outside the gene matches: 9. CDR3 length equals 16 residues. CDR1 is SGHRS, CDR2 YFSETQ, per germline. The CDR3 nucleotides read TGCGCCAGCAGCCCGGAAACTAGCGGGGGGCGGGAGACCCAGTACTTC. Its translation is CASSPETSGGRETQYF. The full variable domain, its missing parts supplied by reference TRBV5-1 and TRBJ2-5, is KAGVTQTPRYLIKTRGQQVTLSCSPISGHRSVSWYQQTPGQGLQFLFEYFSETQRNKGNFPGRFSGRQFSNSRSEMNVSTLELGDSALYLCASSPETSGGRETQYFGPGTRLLVL.

This clone was observed a few times. The chain combines TRBV28 with TRBJ1-5; maybe TRBD1 (6 bases). The germline CDR1 and CDR2 sequences are MDHEN and SYDVKM. The CDR3 spans 18 residues. V lost 6 bases, J lost 2 bases, and 23 bases lay in between. The CDR3 reads CASSSWDMGLNGNQPQHF. The CDR3 region has the DNA TGTGCCAGCAGCAGCTGGGACATGGGCTTGAATGGCAATCAGCCCCAGCATTTT.